This T cell receptor beta chain was observed in a study of human T cells and chemical hapten exposure. The time point was: healthy volunteer bleed at 6 weeks. RNA extraction used unfractionated whole blood as the source of total RNA. Single cDNA molecules in the library carried unique molecular identifiers attached during preparation. In TCRdb, the RACE reads were re-called with MiXCR into one record per CDR3 protein. The table shows around 70,000 distinct CDR3 sequences, with approximately 6.2% occurring only once. This clonotype was found a few times. The receptor was derived from a female donor in good health. Some clones in this sample may be carry-over from other donors' samples. The material sequenced was whole blood.

In DNA form, the CDR3 reads TGTGCCAGCCGCGGGAATAATTCACCCCTCCACTTT. This codes for CASRGNNSPLHF. This chain joins TRBV6-5 and TRBJ1-6, with D unclear. The V gene's germline CDR1 is MNHEY and CDR2 SVGAGI. The V and J ends lost 8 bases and 5 bases respectively, with 7 bases between them. The CDR3 has 12 amino acids.